These 9 T cell receptor beta chains came from one sample sequenced in a study of resident and recirculating memory T cells in vitiligo. Using immunoSEQ multiplex PCR, the repertoire was profiled, and TCRdb retains in-frame clones only, with some absent. This repertoire shows tens of thousands of clones, about nine tenths found once; its top ten account for roughly 5%. Source material: blood. Receptors originate from a male donor with vitiligo.

V and J are TRBV19 and TRBJ1-5; 7 bases line up with TRBD1. The CDR3 is 14 residues long. CDR1 is LNHDA and CDR2 is SQIVND in the germline V gene (reference sequence). The junction had 7 bases not matched to a gene; V was cut back by 7 bases and J by 4 bases. The CDR3 is CASTDRVQNQPQHF. The CDR3 bases are TGTGCCAGTACCGACAGGGTGCAGAATCAGCCCCAGCATTTT.

The chain links TRBV6-6 to TRBJ1-6, with 10 bases fitting TRBD1. Germline values: CDR1 MNHNY, CDR2 SVGAGI (reference sequence). The trim removed 5 bases at V and 7 bases at J, leaving 5 bases unmatched. The CDR3 length is 15 residues. The CDR3 region has the DNA TGTGCCAGCAGTGTCCGGGGACAGGGGAATTCACCCCTCCACTTT. This sequence encodes CASSVRGQGNSPLHF.

The chain is built from TRBV5-1 and TRBJ1-1, with a tentative D call TRBD1 (5 bases). Germline V lookup: CDR1 SGHRS, CDR2 YFSETQ. This CDR3 is 15 amino acids long. The germline V and J ends were trimmed by 2 bases and 1 base, with 12 bases remaining between them. The CDR3, as DNA: TGCGCCAGCAGCTTAGGGGCGTGGGGGAACACTGAAGCTTTCTTT. This sequence encodes CASSLGAWGNTEAFF.

The chain has TRBV18 and TRBJ2-1, with 8 bases lining up with TRBD2. The germline gives CDR1 KGHSH, CDR2 LQKENI. Trimming removed 6 bases from V and 6 bases from J; junction bases left unmatched: 10. The CDR3 consists of 15 residues. In DNA, the CDR3 is TGTGCCAGCTCTGGGCTACGGGGGGGCCCCAATGAGCAGTTCTTC. It codes for CASSGLRGGPNEQFF.

The chain uses TRBV25-1 and TRBJ1-1; D call uncertain. The CDR3 loop spans 13 amino acids. Trimming stripped 1 base from V and 1 base from J, with 4 bases between. The germline CDR1 and CDR2 sequences are MGHDK and SYGVNS. In DNA form, the CDR3 reads TGTGCCAGCAGTGAATTTCAGAACACTGAAGCTTTCTTT. Its protein product is CASSEFQNTEAFF.

The chain links TRBV2 to TRBJ2-1; D remains ambiguous. The length of the CDR3 is 12 residues. The V gene lost 6 bases and the J gene lost 6 bases, with 9 bases spanning the gap. Germline V gene lookup returns CDR1 SNHLY and CDR2 FYNNEI. CDR3 amino acids: CASRDSSNEQFF. CDR3 nucleotides: TGTGCCAGCAGAGATAGCAGCAATGAGCAGTTCTTC.

CDR3 nucleotide sequence: TGCGCCAGCAGCTTGGCCGGGCAGGGCAATGGCTACACCTTC. As protein: CASSLAGQGNGYTF. The V call is TRBV5-1, the J call TRBJ1-2, with a tentative D call TRBD1 (5 bases). The V end was cut by 0 bases, the J end by 6 bases, with 12 bases between. This CDR3 is 14 amino acids long. CDR1 and CDR2 from the germline V gene are SGHRS and YFSETQ. Drawing the rest from reference TRBV5-1 and TRBJ1-2, the complete variable domain is KAGVTQTPRYLIKTRGQQVTLSCSPISGHRSVSWYQQTPGQGLQFLFEYFSETQRNKGNFPGRFSGRQFSNSRSEMNVSTLELGDSALYLCASSLAGQGNGYTFGSGTRLTVV.

This clone was recorded once. The rearrangement joins TRBV27 to TRBJ2-5, with D possibly matching TRBD1 (5 bases). Between the trimmed V and J ends, which lost 3 bases and 2 bases, there was a span of 10 bases. This CDR3 contains 14 residues. Per germline, CDR1 MNHEY and CDR2 SMNVEV (reference sequence). Here the CDR3 reads CASSFLTAQETQYF. The CDR3 DNA reads TGTGCCAGCAGTTTTTTGACAGCACAAGAGACCCAGTACTTC.

This clone was recorded only once. In nucleotides, the CDR3 is TGTGCCAGCAGCTGGGGACTGAACACCGGGGAGCTGTTTTTT. Protein product: CASSWGLNTGELFF. This rearrangement joins TRBV5-6 to TRBJ2-2; maybe TRBD2 (6 bases). The CDR3 runs 14 residues. Germline CDR1 is SGHDT and CDR2 is YYEEEE. Trimming removed 3 bases from V and 1 base from J, with 7 bases in between.